This T cell receptor beta chain was documented in a study of breast tumors, draining lymph nodes, adjacent tissues. Trimming removed 2 bases at V and 4 bases at J, with 17 bases between. The CDR3 has 16 amino acids. The germline V gene encodes CDR1 SGHNT and CDR2 YYREEE (reference sequence). Study-wide points: The data were judged consistent with most tumor T cells coming from lymph node and expanding in tumor. Tumors had less TCR diversity than lymph nodes, more than nontumor tissue.

TCRdb passed the multiplex PCR reads through MiXCR, listing each CDR3 protein once. The sample includes approximately 210,000 distinct CDR3 sequences, approximately 31% of them seen just once. A remark on this clonotype: As yet, its antigen is unknown.

Axillary draining lymph nodes of breast cancer patients supplied the node samples. The chain recombines TRBV5-4 with TRBJ2-3, with D possibly TRBD2 on 5 matching bases. The sequenced sample consisted of axillary lymph node tissue. The receptor was derived from a female donor with breast cancer. Some clones in this sample may be carry-over from other donors' samples. The CDR3 reads CASSFEGAPVADTQYF. The CDR3 DNA reads TGTGCCAGCAGCTTTGAGGGAGCGCCGGTGGCAGATACGCAGTATTTT.